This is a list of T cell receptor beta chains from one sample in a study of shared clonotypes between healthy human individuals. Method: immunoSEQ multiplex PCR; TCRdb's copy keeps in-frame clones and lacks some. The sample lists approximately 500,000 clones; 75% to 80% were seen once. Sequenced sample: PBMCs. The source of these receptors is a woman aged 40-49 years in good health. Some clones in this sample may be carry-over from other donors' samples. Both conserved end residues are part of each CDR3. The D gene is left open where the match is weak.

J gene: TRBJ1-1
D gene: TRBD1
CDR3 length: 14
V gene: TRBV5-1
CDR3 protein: CASSTRGTGYRAFF

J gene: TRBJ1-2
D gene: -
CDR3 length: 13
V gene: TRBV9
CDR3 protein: CASSVDGDQSYTF

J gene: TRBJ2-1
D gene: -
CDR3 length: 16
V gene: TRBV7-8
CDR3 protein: CASSPLERANYNEQFF

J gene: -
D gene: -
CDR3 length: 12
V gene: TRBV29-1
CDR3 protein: CSVIVRSYEQYF

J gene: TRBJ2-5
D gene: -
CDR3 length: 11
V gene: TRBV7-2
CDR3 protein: CASSRYREQYF

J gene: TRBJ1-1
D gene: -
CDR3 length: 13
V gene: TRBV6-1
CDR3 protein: CASSIQPNTEAFF

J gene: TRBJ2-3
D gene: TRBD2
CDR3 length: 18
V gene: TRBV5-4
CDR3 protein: CASSSGLAGGLSTDTQYF

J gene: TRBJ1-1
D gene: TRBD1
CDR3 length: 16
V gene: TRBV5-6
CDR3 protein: CASSQDRGRVYTEAFF

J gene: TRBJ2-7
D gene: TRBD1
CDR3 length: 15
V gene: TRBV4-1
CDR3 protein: CASSQGQGHLAEQYF

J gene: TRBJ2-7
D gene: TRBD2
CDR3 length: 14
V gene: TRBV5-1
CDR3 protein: CASSSRAGAYEQYF

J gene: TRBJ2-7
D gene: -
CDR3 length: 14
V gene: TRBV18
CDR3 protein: CASSPPLGGYEQYF

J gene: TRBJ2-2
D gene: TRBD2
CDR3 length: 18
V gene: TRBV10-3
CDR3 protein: CAISATSGRGLDAGELFF

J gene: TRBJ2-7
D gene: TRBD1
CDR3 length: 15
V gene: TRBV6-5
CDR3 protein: CASSWDSSSSYEQYF

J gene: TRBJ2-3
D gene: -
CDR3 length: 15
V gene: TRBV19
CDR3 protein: CASSIDQTRADTQYF

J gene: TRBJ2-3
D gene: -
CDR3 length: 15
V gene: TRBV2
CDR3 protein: CASSEDRPIVDTQYF

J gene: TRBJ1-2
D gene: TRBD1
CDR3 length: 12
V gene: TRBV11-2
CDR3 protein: CASRYGQGGYTF

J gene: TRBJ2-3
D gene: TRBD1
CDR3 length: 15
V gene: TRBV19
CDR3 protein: CASSTLDRDADTQYF

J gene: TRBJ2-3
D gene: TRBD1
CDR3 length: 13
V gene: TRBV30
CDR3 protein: CAYRDRGTDTQYF